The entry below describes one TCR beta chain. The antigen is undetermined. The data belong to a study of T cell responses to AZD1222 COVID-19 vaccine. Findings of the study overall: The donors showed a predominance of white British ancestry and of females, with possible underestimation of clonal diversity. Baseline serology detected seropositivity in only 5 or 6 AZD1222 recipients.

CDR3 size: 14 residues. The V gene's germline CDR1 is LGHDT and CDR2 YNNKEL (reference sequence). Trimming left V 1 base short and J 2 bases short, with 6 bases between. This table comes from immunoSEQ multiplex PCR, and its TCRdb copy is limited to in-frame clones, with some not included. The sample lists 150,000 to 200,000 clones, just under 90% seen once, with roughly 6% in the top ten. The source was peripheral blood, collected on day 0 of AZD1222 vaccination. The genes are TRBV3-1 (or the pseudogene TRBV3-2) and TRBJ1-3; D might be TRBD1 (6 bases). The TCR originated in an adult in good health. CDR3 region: CASSQGTAGNTIYF. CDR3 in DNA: TGTGCCAGCAGCCAAGGGACAGCTGGAAACACCATATATTTT.